A single sample is the source of the 21 T cell receptor beta chains below, sequenced in a study of PD-1 blockade in classical Hodgkin lymphoma. TCRdb's copy holds only in-frame clones and misses some; the assay was immunoSEQ multiplex PCR. The sample has 13,000 or so clones, about 80% seen once; the top ten hold 3.5% to 5%. All patients experienced relapse after autologous stem cell transplantation, and brentuximab vedotin exposure was variable. The specimen comprised peripheral blood mononuclear cells (PBMCs), sampled at baseline. These TCRs come from a human donor with classical Hodgkin lymphoma.

The chain links TRBV4-1 to TRBJ2-7, with 11 bases fitting TRBD2. Germline V gives CDR1 MGHRA, CDR2 YSYEKL. CDR3 length equals 15 residues. V dropped 4 bases and J dropped 2; count of bases not matched to a gene: 4. CDR3 DNA sequence: TGCGCCAGCAGCCGGATAGCGGGGGGGCCCTACGAGCAGTACTTC. Protein: CASSRIAGGPYEQYF.

The chain has TRBV2 and TRBJ1-5, with 10 positions matching TRBD1. The CDR3 has 14 amino acids. J gave up 6 bases and V 4 bases, and 3 bases lay outside the gene matches. The V gene's germline CDR1 is SNHLY and CDR2 FYNNEI. The CDR3 nucleotides read TGTGCCAGCAGTGGGACAGGGGGAACTCAGCCCCAGCATTTT. It yields the protein CASSGTGGTQPQHF.

The J gene is TRBJ2-1, the V gene TRBV18, with 10 nucleotides matching TRBD2. The CDR3 contains 15 residues. V lost 0 bases, J lost 8 bases, and 4 bases stayed unmatched. Germline V gene lookup returns CDR1 KGHSH and CDR2 LQKENI. The CDR3 sequence: CASSPPSGGAYEQFF. The CDR3 region has the DNA TGTGCCAGCTCACCACCGAGCGGGGGGGCTTATGAGCAGTTCTTC.

The chain has TRBV18 and TRBJ1-2; TRBD1 is a possible D gene (6 bases). Germline V gives CDR1 KGHSH, CDR2 LQKENI. The CDR3 is 14 amino acids. Between the trimmed V and J ends, which lost 3 bases and 8 bases, there was a span of 16 bases. The DNA of the CDR3 is TGTGCCAGCTCACCGTGGGACATCCAGGAGGGCTACACCTTC. Protein: CASSPWDIQEGYTF.

This clone showed up just a few times. The CDR3 reads CASSVTRGGLNYGYTF. In nucleotides, the CDR3 is TGTGCCAGCAGCGTAACCCGGGGGGGTCTGAACTATGGCTACACCTTC. The chain recombines TRBV9 with TRBJ1-2; weak D call: TRBD1 (5 bases). The CDR3 has 16 residues. Germline V gene lookup returns CDR1 SGDLS and CDR2 YYNGEE. The germline V and J ends were trimmed by 1 base and 2 bases, with 15 bases remaining between them.

The genes are TRBV5-4 and TRBJ1-2, with D tentatively TRBD1 (5 bases). V was shortened by 2 bases and J by 8 bases, with 19 bases between the two germline ends. This CDR3 spans 15 amino acids. Germline-derived CDR1 and CDR2 are SGHNT and YYREEE (reference sequence). The DNA of the CDR3 is TGTGCCAGCAGCTTACCCCTGGGGACCGGGTACGGCTACACCTTC. It encodes CASSLPLGTGYGYTF.

The chain couples TRBV7-9 to TRBJ2-3; no definite D call. Germline V gene sequence: CDR1 SEHNR, CDR2 FQNEAQ (reference sequence). The V end lost 5 bases, the J end lost 0 bases, and 15 bases lay between the germline ends. The CDR3 has 16 amino acids. The CDR3 DNA reads TGTGCCAGCAGCCCCCTGACAAGAATAAGCACAGATACGCAGTATTTT. It translates to CASSPLTRISTDTQYF.

The chain is built from TRBV9 and TRBJ1-6; 10 bases line up with TRBD1. This CDR3 comprises 15 residues. The germline V gene encodes CDR1 SGDLS and CDR2 YYNGEE. Losses at the gene ends were 3 bases for V and 8 bases for J; bases not matched to a gene: 5. The CDR3 DNA follows: TGTGCCAGCAGCGAGACAGGGGGCGCGTATTCACCCCTCCACTTT. It translates to CASSETGGAYSPLHF. Combining the CDR3 with reference TRBV9 and TRBJ1-6 gives the whole variable domain DSGVTQTPKHLITATGQRVTLRCSPRSGDLSVYWYQQSLDQGLQFLIQYYNGEERAKGNILERFSAQQFPDLHSELNLSSLELGDSALYFCASSETGGAYSPLHFGNGTRLTVT.

The J gene is TRBJ1-4, the V gene TRBV25-1, with D maybe TRBD1 (5 bases). From germline, CDR1 is MGHDK and CDR2 SYGVNS. There are 17 residues in the CDR3. The germline V and J ends were trimmed by 3 bases and 3 bases, with 17 bases remaining between them. CDR3 region: CASSESAGRGANEKLFF. CDR3 coding DNA: TGTGCCAGCAGTGAGTCGGCAGGGCGGGGAGCTAATGAAAAACTGTTTTTT.

This chain links TRBV5-1 with TRBJ2-5; D perhaps matches TRBD1 (5 bases). From germline, CDR1 is SGHRS and CDR2 YFSETQ. Deletions cut 4 bases from V and 1 base from J, with 14 bases between. This CDR3 has 15 amino acids. For the CDR3, the DNA is TGCGCCAGCAGCACGAGGTCAGGGTTCCAAGAGACCCAGTACTTC. Amino acids: CASSTRSGFQETQYF.

This chain connects TRBV2 to TRBJ1-4, with 7 bases fitting TRBD1. The CDR3 extends over 13 amino acids. The V segment lost 4 bases and the J segment 7 bases; nucleotides outside the gene matches: 3. The V gene's germline CDR1 is SNHLY and CDR2 FYNNEI. The CDR3 region is CASSVTGSEKLFF. DNA for the CDR3: TGTGCCAGCAGTGTGACAGGGAGTGAAAAACTGTTTTTT.

A single count supports this clone. The chain links TRBV11-1 to TRBJ2-2; D is ambiguous. Looked up from germline, CDR1 is SGHAT and CDR2 is FQDESV (reference sequence). CDR3 size: 15 residues. V was pared by 5 bases and J by 6 bases, with 16 bases between. This chain's CDR3 is CASSPIGVESGELFF. CDR3 sequence (DNA): TGTGCCAGCAGCCCGATCGGAGTGGAGTCCGGGGAGCTGTTTTTT.

The chain employs TRBV2 and TRBJ2-6, with 8 positions matching TRBD1. Germline V CDR1 and CDR2: SNHLY, FYNNEI. This CDR3 contains 18 residues. V shed 4 bases and J 1 base; nucleotides not matched to a gene: 9. The CDR3 DNA follows: TGTGCCAGCAGTGTGCAGGGGGCATCCAGGTCTGGGGCCAACGTCCTGACTTTC. The encoded protein is CASSVQGASRSGANVLTF.

The chain combines TRBV6-1 with TRBJ1-1; tentatively, D is TRBD1 (6 bases). CDR1 MNHNS and CDR2 SASEGT come from the germline V gene. The CDR3 extends over 13 amino acids. Trimming removed 3 bases at V and 11 bases at J, with 16 bases between. This chain's CDR3 is CASSDTGQPGAFF. The CDR3 region has the DNA TGTGCCAGCAGTGACACAGGACAGCCGGGGGCTTTCTTT.

The chain employs TRBV11-2 and TRBJ2-1; D is undetermined. There are 13 residues in the CDR3. Per germline, CDR1 SGHAT and CDR2 FQNNGV. Trimming shortened V by 1 base and J by 5 bases, and 6 bases separated the two germline ends. The CDR3 reads CASSLGLDNEQFF. In DNA form, the CDR3 reads TGTGCCAGCAGCTTAGGTCTGGACAATGAGCAGTTCTTC.

The V call is TRBV5-1, the J call TRBJ2-2; 8 bases are a match to TRBD2. J was trimmed by 2 bases and V by 4 bases; bases with no gene match: 4. Germline V CDR1 and CDR2: SGHRS, YFSETQ. The CDR3 spans 15 residues. DNA for the CDR3: TGCGCCAGCAGCCACCGGACTAGCAACACCGGGGAGCTGTTTTTT. This codes for CASSHRTSNTGELFF.

V is TRBV30 and J is TRBJ1-2; tentatively, D is TRBD1 (6 bases). The V end was cut by 3 bases, the J end by 3 bases, with 17 bases between. This CDR3 is 15 amino acids long. CDR1 and CDR2 (germline): GTSNPN, SVGIG (reference sequence). The CDR3 sequence is CAWRRSNRVDYGYTF. For the CDR3, the DNA is TGTGCCTGGAGGAGGTCAAACAGGGTTGACTATGGCTACACCTTC. The whole variable domain, filled in from reference TRBV30 and TRBJ1-2, reads SQTIHQWPATLVQPVGSPLSLECTVEGTSNPNLYWYRQAAGRGLQLLFYSVGIGQISSEVPQNLSASRPQDRQFILSSKKLLLSDSGFYLCAWRRSNRVDYGYTFGSGTRLTVV.

The gene calls are TRBV10-3 and TRBJ2-2, with D hard to call. This CDR3 contains 13 residues. V was cut by 9 bases and J by 6 bases, with 14 bases left in between. Per germline, CDR1 ENHRY and CDR2 SYGVKD. The DNA for the CDR3 is TGTGCCATGCCCCCGAGGTTTCCCGGGGAGCTGTTTTTT. It specifies CAMPPRFPGELFF.

The gene calls are TRBV30 and TRBJ1-2, with D possibly matching TRBD1 (5 bases). Trimming cost V 0 bases and J 5 bases, with 19 bases left between them. CDR1 and CDR2 from the germline V gene are GTSNPN and SVGIG (reference sequence). The CDR3 extends over 16 amino acids. The CDR3 here is CAWSVRAVGGRYGYTF. For the CDR3, the DNA is TGTGCCTGGAGTGTCAGGGCAGTCGGGGGGAGATATGGCTACACCTTC.

The V and J genes are TRBV7-8 and TRBJ1-4; unclear D gene. Germline CDR1 and CDR2: SGHVS and FQNEAQ. There are 14 residues in the CDR3. Trimming removed 5 bases at V and 3 bases at J, with 10 bases between. The CDR3 reads CASSLGLANEKLFF. The CDR3 region has the DNA TGTGCCAGCAGCCTCGGGCTGGCTAATGAAAAACTGTTTTTT.

This clone was detected once. The chain has TRBV27 and TRBJ2-1; the D call may be TRBD1 or TRBD2 (5 bases each). Germline V gives CDR1 MNHEY, CDR2 SMNVEV (reference sequence). The CDR3 loop spans 17 amino acids. V shed 0 bases and J shed 1 base, with 13 bases lying between them. CDR3 sequence reads: CASSLSGTMASYNEQFF. The DNA of the CDR3 is TGTGCCAGCAGTTTATCGGGGACCATGGCATCCTACAATGAGCAGTTCTTC.